The rows below give T cell receptor beta chains drawn from one sample of a study of blood T cells in healthy people across ages. MiXCR was run by TCRdb on the 5' RACE reads, yielding one entry per CDR3 protein. The table lists 650,000 or so distinct CDR3 sequences, about 51% of them singletons. Material for sequencing was blood. The receptors shown here come from a woman older than 75 in good health. CDR3s include the opening cysteine and the closing phenylalanine or tryptophan. Each record gives: D gene, CDR3 length, J gene, V gene, clone size, CDR3 DNA, CDR3 protein. A D gene is named only where the DNA matches it firmly. Part of the rows lack a size; the others show once, few, many or a class for expanded clones.

TRBD2	19	TRBJ2-4	TRBV28	many	TGTGCCAGCAGTTCGCCCTTACTGATACTAGCGGGGGCGCAAAACATTCAGTACTTC	CASSSPLLILAGAQNIQYF
TRBD2	14	TRBJ2-5	TRBV10-2	-	TGCGCCAGCAGTGTTGGGACTAACCAAGAGACCCAGTACTTC	CASSVGTNQETQYF
-	16	TRBJ2-7	TRBV6-1	-	TGTGCCAGCAGCGACAAGTTCATTGACTCCTACAATGAGCAGTACTTC	CASSDKFIDSYNEQYF
TRBD2	14	TRBJ2-7	TRBV20-1	few	TGCAGTGCCGGGAGAGCGGGAGTGCTACGCGAGCAGTACTTC	CSAGRAGVLREQYF
TRBD1	15	TRBJ2-4	TRBV25-1	-	TGTGCCAGCAGTGAACAGGGGGATCCCAAAAACATTCAGTACTTC	CASSEQGDPKNIQYF
-	12	TRBJ2-3	TRBV6-5	-	TGTGCCAGCAGCGGGGCGGTAGATACGCAGTATTTT	CASSGAVDTQYF
-	13	TRBJ2-1	TRBV7-9	many	TGTGCCAGCAGCTTGGTGGCTTACAATGAGCAGTTCTTC	CASSLVAYNEQFF
TRBD1	16	TRBJ2-7	TRBV7-9	-	TGTGCCAGCAGCTTAGGGGGACAGGGGAATTTCTACGAGCAGTACTTC	CASSLGGQGNFYEQYF
-	14	TRBJ2-4	TRBV5-8	-	TGTGCCAGCAGCTTGGCCGCTGTCAGGGACATTCAGTACTTC	CASSLAAVRDIQYF
TRBD2	15	TRBJ2-3	TRBV25-1	-	TGTGCCAGCAGTGAAGGTAGCGGGGTGGCAGATACGCAGTATTTT	CASSEGSGVADTQYF
TRBD2	16	TRBJ2-1	TRBV18	many	TGTGCCAGCTCACCAAGCGGGGGCCTCTCCTACAATGAGCAGTTCTTC	CASSPSGGLSYNEQFF
TRBD2	15	TRBJ2-7	TRBV3-1	few	TGTGCCACCTCCGCGGGACTAGCGGGATCCTACGAGCAGTACTTC	CATSAGLAGSYEQYF
-	15	TRBJ1-1	TRBV5-5	-	TGTGCCAGCAGCTTCGTTAGGGGAGGGGGCACTGAAGCTTTCTTT	CASSFVRGGGTEAFF
-	14	TRBJ2-3	TRBV11-3	few	TGTGCCAGCTCCCTCAACAGGGTCAGAGATACGCAGTATTTT	CASSLNRVRDTQYF
-	14	TRBJ1-1	TRBV7-9	few	TGTGCCAGCAGCTTAGAGACGGGTATTACTGAAGCTTTCTTT	CASSLETGITEAFF
TRBD2	19	TRBJ2-1	TRBV7-2	many	TGTGCCAGCAGCTTAACCGGGACTAGCGTATCAACTTCCTACAATGAGCAGTTCTTC	CASSLTGTSVSTSYNEQFF
TRBD2	12	TRBJ2-4	TRBV12-3/TRBV12-4	-	TGTGCCAGCAGTGGTACTAGCGAGCACGAGTACTTC	CASSGTSEHEYF
-	13	TRBJ1-2	TRBV2	-	TGTGCCAGCAGAGGAGGGGGGAGCTATGGCTACACCTTC	CASRGGGSYGYTF
-	14	TRBJ1-4	TRBV27	-	TGTGCCAGCTCGATGACACGAGCTAATGAAAAACTGTTTTTT	CASSMTRANEKLFF
-	16	TRBJ2-1	TRBV20-1	many	TGCAGTGCTAGAGACTTACCGGGACTGCCTGGCAATGAGCAGTTCTTC	CSARDLPGLPGNEQFF
-	14	TRBJ1-6	TRBV5-1	-	TGCGCCAGCAACCACGCGGGGCCCGATTCACCCCTCCACTTT	CASNHAGPDSPLHF
-	15	TRBJ2-5	TRBV7-3	-	TGTGCCAGCAGCTTAGACAGTGGGCGGCAAGAGACCCAGTACTTC	CASSLDSGRQETQYF
-	14	TRBJ1-2	TRBV5-1	-	TGCGCCAGCAGCTTGGGGGGACAAGGCGGGGGCTACACCTTC	CASSLGGQGGGYTF
-	16	TRBJ2-7	TRBV5-1	-	TGCGCCAGCAGCTTGGTTTTCGGGAGAAATTCCTACGAGCAGTACTTC	CASSLVFGRNSYEQYF
-	13	TRBJ2-3	TRBV15	-	TGTGACACCAGAACCGCCTCTCTTTGTACGCAGTATTTT	CDTRTASLCTQYF
TRBD2	16	TRBJ2-1	TRBV5-1	once	TGCGCCGGCAGCGGGGGGGACAGATACTCCTACAATGAGCAGTTCTTC	CAGSGGDRYSYNEQFF
-	15	TRBJ2-6	TRBV7-9	many	TGTGCCAGCAGCCCTCAAGGATCTGGGGCCAACGTCCTGACTTTC	CASSPQGSGANVLTF
-	16	TRBJ2-2	TRBV5-1	few	TGCGCCAGCAGCTTAACATTCCCCGGGGACACCGGGGAGCTGTTTTTT	CASSLTFPGDTGELFF
-	16	TRBJ2-1	TRBV18	-	TGTGCCAGCTCACCACCCTCAGGGGCCTCCTACAATGAGCAGTTCTTC	CASSPPSGASYNEQFF
-	16	TRBJ2-2	TRBV20-1	-	TGCAGTGCTAGAGATCCACGGCAGGGAAACACCGGGGAGCTGTTTTTT	CSARDPRQGNTGELFF
-	13	TRBJ2-3	TRBV28	-	TGTGCCGGGGCTGGGGAAGGCACAGATACGCAGTATTTT	CAGAGEGTDTQYF
-	15	TRBJ2-7	TRBV10-1	few	TGCGCCAGCAGTGACGGGAGACAGGGACCTCTCGAGCAGTACTTC	CASSDGRQGPLEQYF
-	16	TRBJ2-3	TRBV5-1	many	TGCGCCAGCAGCTTGGGTTTCGGGGGAGTCACAGATACGCAGTATTTT	CASSLGFGGVTDTQYF
TRBD1	16	TRBJ2-3	TRBV10-3	-	TGTGCCATCATCCCCGGTCCGGGACAGGGTCCAGATACGCAGTATTTT	CAIIPGPGQGPDTQYF
TRBD1	12	TRBJ2-7	TRBV20-1	many	TGCAGCCCCTCGGGACAGCCTCACGAGCAGTACTTC	CSPSGQPHEQYF
-	16	TRBJ2-7	TRBV7-9	-	TGTGCCAGCAGCTTAGCTAGGCGGGAAAACTCCTACGAGCAGTACTTC	CASSLARRENSYEQYF
-	10	TRBJ2-3	TRBV18	many	TGTGCCAGGGACACAGATACGCAGTATTTT	CARDTDTQYF
-	15	TRBJ2-2	TRBV3-1	-	TGTGCCAGCAGCCCTCAGGGGCCGAACACCGGGGAGCTGTTTTTT	CASSPQGPNTGELFF
-	15	TRBJ2-5	TRBV5-6	-	TGTGCCAGCAGTTCCGACCTCCAATGGGCAGAGACCCAGTACTTC	CASSSDLQWAETQYF